The 21 T cell receptor beta chains below all came from one sample that was sequenced in a study of cytomegalovirus exposure and HLA in healthy donors. With 60 Vbeta and 13 Jbeta primers, the PCR was carried out. The method was immunoSEQ multiplex PCR; TCRdb's version includes in-frame clones alone and lacks a portion of them. Of 55,000 to 70,000 clones in the sample, 65% to 90% are singletons; the top ten hold under 2%. The sequencing input was PBMCs. The receptors here all came from a human donor in good health.

The rearrangement joins TRBV7-6 to TRBJ1-3; 7 nucleotides align to TRBD1. V dropped 4 bases and J dropped 0; count of bases not matched to a gene: 9. There are 17 residues in the CDR3. Per germline, CDR1 SGHVS and CDR2 FNYEAQ. For the CDR3, the DNA is TGTGCCAGCAGCTATACGGCAGGGGGAAGCTCTGGAAACACCATATATTTT. This translates into CASSYTAGGSSGNTIYF.

V and J are TRBV2 and TRBJ2-3; no clear D. Trimming shortened V by 0 bases and J by 5 bases, and 3 bases separated the two germline ends. The germline V gene has CDR1 SNHLY and CDR2 FYNNEI. CDR3 length equals 12 residues. The CDR3 DNA reads as TGTGCCAGCAGTGAAGCGCGAGATACGCAGTATTTT. Its protein is CASSEARDTQYF. The full variable domain, its missing parts supplied by reference TRBV2 and TRBJ2-3, is EPEVTQTPSHQVTQMGQEVILRCVPISNHLYFYWYRQILGQKVEFLVSFYNNEISEKSEIFDDQFSVERPDGSNFTLKIRSTKLEDSAMYFCASSEARDTQYFGPGTRLTVL.

The chain joins TRBV28 to TRBJ2-7; 9 nucleotides align to TRBD2. The CDR3 extends over 14 amino acids. In germline, CDR1 is MDHEN, CDR2 SYDVKM. J was trimmed by 4 bases and V by 5 bases; bases with no gene match: 6. CDR3 protein: CASSLLSGRYEQYF. The CDR3 DNA reads as TGTGCCAGCAGTCTATTAAGCGGGAGGTACGAGCAGTACTTC.

This clone has only one observation. The genes are TRBV6-4 and TRBJ2-1, with 10 positions matching TRBD2. The germline V gene encodes CDR1 MRHNA and CDR2 SNTAGT. This CDR3 contains 15 residues. The junction had 0 bases not matched to a gene; V was cut back by 4 bases and J by 0 bases. CDR3 nucleotide sequence: TGTGCCAGCAGTGCTAGCGGGGGCTCCTACAATGAGCAGTTCTTC. This encodes CASSASGGSYNEQFF.

Concerning this clone itself: A junction boundary mismatches the germline segment, possibly from a read error. The rearrangement links TRBV7-7 to TRBJ2-5; D is unclear. The CDR3 is made up of 15 amino acids. From germline, CDR1 is SSHAT and CDR2 FNYEAQ (reference sequence). The DNA for the CDR3 is TGTGCTAGCAGCCCTACCTTTTCGGGCCAAGAGACCCAGTACTTC. The encoded protein is CASSPTFSGQETQYF.

The V gene is TRBV2, the J gene TRBJ2-1, with TRBD2 identical over 8 bases. The J segment lost 13 bases and the V segment lost 4 bases, leaving 9 bases of the junction unmatched. Germline V gives CDR1 SNHLY, CDR2 FYNNEI. CDR3 length: 13 residues. CDR3 residues: CASSAGLGAEQFF. The CDR3 DNA reads TGTGCCAGCAGTGCGGGACTAGGGGCAGAACAGTTCTTC. The variable domain in full, with the rest retrieved from reference TRBV2 and TRBJ2-1, is EPEVTQTPSHQVTQMGQEVILRCVPISNHLYFYWYRQILGQKVEFLVSFYNNEISEKSEIFDDQFSVERPDGSNFTLKIRSTKLEDSAMYFCASSAGLGAEQFFGPGTRLTVL.

This chain uses TRBV4-1 with TRBJ2-7; 10 positions match TRBD1. The germline V gene encodes CDR1 MGHRA and CDR2 YSYEKL. The CDR3 runs 16 residues. Trimming removed 6 bases from V and 2 bases from J; junction bases left unmatched: 10. The CDR3 region is CASRVRDRGQAYEQYF. The CDR3 nucleotides read TGCGCCAGCAGGGTCCGTGACAGGGGGCAAGCCTACGAGCAGTACTTC.

The genes are TRBV7-2 and TRBJ1-3, with 11 bases that match TRBD1. Germline V gives CDR1 SGHTA, CDR2 FQGNSA. J was trimmed by 4 bases and V by 0 bases; bases with no gene match: 8. The length of the CDR3 is 18 residues. The CDR3 region is CASSLAGGTGGLGNTIYF. The CDR3, as DNA: TGTGCCAGCAGCTTAGCGGGGGGGACAGGGGGTTTGGGAAACACCATATATTTT.

V usage is TRBV28 and J usage is TRBJ2-1; a weak D match, TRBD2 (6 bases). Trimming left V 2 bases short and J 4 bases short, with 21 bases between. The CDR3 runs 18 residues. Germline CDR1 and CDR2: MDHEN and SYDVKM. The CDR3 nucleotides read TGTGCCAGCAGTTTACCCTCTACTAACCTTGGAGGGTACAATGAGCAGTTCTTC. As protein: CASSLPSTNLGGYNEQFF. Filled out from reference TRBV28 and TRBJ2-1, the complete variable domain reads DVKVTQSSRYLVKRTGEKVFLECVQDMDHENMFWYRQDPGLGLRLIYFSYDVKMKEKGDIPEGYSVSREKKERFSLILESASTNQTSMYLCASSLPSTNLGGYNEQFFGPGTRLTVL.

CDR3 in amino acids: CSVRSGFRDTQYF. The CDR3 nucleotides read TGCAGCGTTAGGTCAGGGTTTCGCGATACGCAGTATTTT. The chain carries TRBV29-1 and TRBJ2-3; D is possibly TRBD1 (5 bases). The CDR3 sequence is 13 residues long. V was shortened by 5 bases and J by 6 bases, with 15 bases between the two germline ends. The germline CDR1 and CDR2 sequences are SQVTM and ANQGSEA.

This clone was counted only a few times. The chain employs TRBV5-6 and TRBJ2-7; TRBD1 is a possible D gene (6 bases). Looked up from germline, CDR1 is SGHDT and CDR2 is YYEEEE. V was clipped by 1 base and J by 0 bases, with 11 bases between them. The CDR3 length is 15 residues. The CDR3 nucleotides are TGTGCCAGCAGCTTGCAGGGGCCTCGCTCCTACGAGCAGTACTTC. Its translation is CASSLQGPRSYEQYF.

This clone has only a few counts. The chain is built from TRBV28 and TRBJ2-5, with TRBD1 matching 8 bases. V gave up 3 bases and J gave up 5 bases; unmatched junction bases: 8. The CDR3 is 15 residues long. The V gene's germline CDR1 is MDHEN and CDR2 SYDVKM. The CDR3 spells CASSFFHRGWETQYF. As DNA, the CDR3 is TGTGCCAGCAGTTTTTTCCACAGGGGGTGGGAGACCCAGTACTTC. Drawing the rest from reference TRBV28 and TRBJ2-5, the complete variable domain is DVKVTQSSRYLVKRTGEKVFLECVQDMDHENMFWYRQDPGLGLRLIYFSYDVKMKEKGDIPEGYSVSREKKERFSLILESASTNQTSMYLCASSFFHRGWETQYFGPGTRLLVL.

V and J are TRBV30 and TRBJ2-2; 7 nucleotides agree with TRBD2. CDR3 length equals 14 residues. From germline, CDR1 is GTSNPN and CDR2 SVGIG (reference sequence). V gave up 4 bases and J gave up 2 bases; unmatched junction bases: 4. CDR3 amino acids: CAWNAGVNTGELFF. DNA of the CDR3: TGTGCCTGGAACGCGGGGGTTAACACCGGGGAGCTGTTTTTT.

This rearrangement joins TRBV19 to TRBJ1-2; TRBD1 matches at 7 bases. J gave up 2 bases and V 9 bases, and 12 bases lay outside the gene matches. CDR3 length equals 15 residues. Germline-derived CDR1 and CDR2 are LNHDA and SQIVND (reference sequence). The CDR3 coding sequence is TGTGCCAGCAGCGCCGGGACAGTGCCAAACTATGGCTACACCTTC. Protein product: CASSAGTVPNYGYTF.

The chain employs TRBV6-5 and TRBJ1-5; 7 positions match TRBD1. CDR1 and CDR2 (germline): MNHEY, SVGAGI. The CDR3 spans 15 residues. After removal of 0 bases from V and 7 bases from J, the junction contained 6 bases not matched to a gene. The CDR3 nucleotides are TGTGCCAGCAGTTACTCGAAACAGGGGAACCAGCCCCAGCATTTT. Amino acid sequence: CASSYSKQGNQPQHF.

CDR3 sequence (DNA): TGTGCCAGCAGCTACGAACTAATGACTAGCGGGAGTCGCAATGAGCAGTTCTTC. The encoded protein is CASSYELMTSGSRNEQFF. This chain uses TRBV7-9 with TRBJ2-1, with TRBD2 identical over 12 bases. The CDR3 has 18 residues. The ends lost 4 bases at V and 6 bases at J; junction bases unmatched: 13. Germline CDR1 SEHNR, CDR2 FQNEAQ (reference sequence).

The chain recombines TRBV18 with TRBJ1-1; no firm D call. Germline CDR1 and CDR2: KGHSH and LQKENI. V lost 4 bases and J lost 5, with 8 bases in between. The CDR3 length is 12 residues. CDR3 DNA: TGTGCCAGCTCACAGGCGGTTACTGAAGCTTTCTTT. Amino acids: CASSQAVTEAFF.

The gene calls are TRBV7-9 and TRBJ2-4, with TRBD1 identical over 9 bases. The CDR3 is made up of 14 amino acids. With V trimmed by 5 bases and J by 4 bases, 3 bases remained unmatched. The germline V gene has CDR1 SEHNR and CDR2 FQNEAQ (reference sequence). CDR3 sequence reads: CASSRGQGKNIQYF. In DNA, the CDR3 is TGTGCCAGCAGCCGAGGACAGGGGAAAAACATTCAGTACTTC. The complete variable domain, with remaining parts taken from reference TRBV7-9 and TRBJ2-4, reads DTGVSQNPRHKITKRGQNVTFRCDPISEHNRLYWYRQTLGQGPEFLTYFQNEAQLEKSRLLSDRFSAERPKGSFSTLEIQRTEQGDSAMYLCASSRGQGKNIQYFGAGTRLSVL.

The V call is TRBV2, the J call TRBJ1-2; possible D gene TRBD1, 6 bases. Per the germline V gene, CDR1 is SNHLY and CDR2 is FYNNEI. The CDR3 runs 12 residues. The V and J ends lost 7 bases and 7 bases respectively, with 13 bases between them. Written as DNA, the CDR3 is TGTGCCAGCAAATCGGACAGAGGTGGCTACACCTTC. This codes for CASKSDRGGYTF.

The rearrangement uses TRBV6-6 and TRBJ1-2, with D possibly TRBD1 on 5 matching bases. Germline V gene data show CDR1 as MNHNY and CDR2 as SVGAGI (reference sequence). This CDR3 is 12 amino acids long. Deletions cut 5 bases from V and 7 bases from J, with 11 bases between. CDR3 region: CASSTVGVGYTF. As DNA, the CDR3 is TGTGCCAGCAGTACAGTAGGGGTTGGCTACACCTTC.

This clone turned up a few times. The chain links TRBV5-4 to TRBJ1-1, with a possible D match to TRBD1 (5 bases). CDR3 size: 15 residues. CDR1 SGHNT and CDR2 YYREEE come from the germline V gene (reference sequence). Trimming shortened V by 0 bases and J by 1 base, and 10 bases separated the two germline ends. The CDR3 loop reads CASSLVQGRNTEAFF. CDR3 nucleotides: TGTGCCAGCAGCTTGGTGCAGGGAAGGAACACTGAAGCTTTCTTT.